These 2 T cell receptor beta chains were all obtained from the same sample, sequenced in a study of regulatory T cells in long-lasting Graves disease. Time point described: newly diagnosed GD, antithyroid drugs for less than 3 months. PBMCs were the source of the RNA used for TCR sequencing. Arm-PCR of CDR3 regions with iRepertoire HTBI primers generated TCR beta libraries. One entry per CDR3 protein results from TCRdb running MiXCR on the multiplex PCR reads. Among more than 300,000 distinct CDR3 sequences, around 15% were seen once, and the ten largest hold 20% to 25%. The same sample was also studied in work on T cells in Graves' hyperthyroidism and ophthalmopathy.

The sequences come from peripheral blood mononuclear cells (PBMCs), collected at new diagnosis, from a patient treated with antithyroid drugs. The receptor set was obtained from a woman aged 18-29 years with Graves disease.

The J gene is TRBJ2-3, the V gene TRBV10-1; weak D call: TRBD2 (5 bases). V was shortened by 3 bases and J by 4 bases, with 17 bases between the two germline ends. Germline V gene data show CDR1 as WNHNN and CDR2 as SYGVQD (reference sequence). CDR3 length: 16 residues. CDR3 amino acids: CASSENEGMLADTQYF. The CDR3 DNA is TGCGCCAGCAGTGAAAATGAGGGAATGTTGGCAGATACGCAGTATTTT.

This clonotype showed up many times. V gene TRBV12-3 or TRBV12-4 combines with J gene TRBJ1-4; 7 positions agree with TRBD1. J lost 3 bases, V lost 3 bases, and 10 bases had no gene match. This CDR3 contains 17 residues. The CDR3: CASSLTGPGRANEKLFF. CDR3 DNA: TGTGCCAGCAGTTTGACAGGGCCGGGTCGAGCTAATGAAAAACTGTTTTTT.